This entry describes one T cell receptor (beta chain). Its antigen is still unknown. Exclusion of patients followed from uncontrolled infection, other autoimmune disease, pregnancy or lactation. TCR beta CDR3 regions were amplified from RNA transcripts. A first-round RT-PCR of the TCR CDR3 used the HTBI primer set. TCRdb re-derived calls from the multiplex PCR reads in MiXCR, one entry per CDR3 protein. The profile shows about 560,000 distinct CDR3 sequences, over 15% of them singletons. These data come from a study of T cells in Graves' hyperthyroidism and ophthalmopathy. General observations from the study: The majority of expanded thyroid clonotypes above 0.001 also appeared in blood.

Trimming left V 4 bases short and J 3 bases short, with 10 bases between. Germline loops: CDR1 LNHDA, CDR2 SQIVND (reference sequence). This CDR3 is 14 amino acids long. The TCR was taken from a woman aged 18-30 years with Graves' hyperthyroidism. The rearrangement joins TRBV19 to TRBJ2-1; D might be TRBD1 (5 bases). Material: blood. The CDR3 DNA follows: TGTGCCAGTAGTACAGGGTCGGACTACAATGAGCAGTTCTTC. As protein: CASSTGSDYNEQFF.